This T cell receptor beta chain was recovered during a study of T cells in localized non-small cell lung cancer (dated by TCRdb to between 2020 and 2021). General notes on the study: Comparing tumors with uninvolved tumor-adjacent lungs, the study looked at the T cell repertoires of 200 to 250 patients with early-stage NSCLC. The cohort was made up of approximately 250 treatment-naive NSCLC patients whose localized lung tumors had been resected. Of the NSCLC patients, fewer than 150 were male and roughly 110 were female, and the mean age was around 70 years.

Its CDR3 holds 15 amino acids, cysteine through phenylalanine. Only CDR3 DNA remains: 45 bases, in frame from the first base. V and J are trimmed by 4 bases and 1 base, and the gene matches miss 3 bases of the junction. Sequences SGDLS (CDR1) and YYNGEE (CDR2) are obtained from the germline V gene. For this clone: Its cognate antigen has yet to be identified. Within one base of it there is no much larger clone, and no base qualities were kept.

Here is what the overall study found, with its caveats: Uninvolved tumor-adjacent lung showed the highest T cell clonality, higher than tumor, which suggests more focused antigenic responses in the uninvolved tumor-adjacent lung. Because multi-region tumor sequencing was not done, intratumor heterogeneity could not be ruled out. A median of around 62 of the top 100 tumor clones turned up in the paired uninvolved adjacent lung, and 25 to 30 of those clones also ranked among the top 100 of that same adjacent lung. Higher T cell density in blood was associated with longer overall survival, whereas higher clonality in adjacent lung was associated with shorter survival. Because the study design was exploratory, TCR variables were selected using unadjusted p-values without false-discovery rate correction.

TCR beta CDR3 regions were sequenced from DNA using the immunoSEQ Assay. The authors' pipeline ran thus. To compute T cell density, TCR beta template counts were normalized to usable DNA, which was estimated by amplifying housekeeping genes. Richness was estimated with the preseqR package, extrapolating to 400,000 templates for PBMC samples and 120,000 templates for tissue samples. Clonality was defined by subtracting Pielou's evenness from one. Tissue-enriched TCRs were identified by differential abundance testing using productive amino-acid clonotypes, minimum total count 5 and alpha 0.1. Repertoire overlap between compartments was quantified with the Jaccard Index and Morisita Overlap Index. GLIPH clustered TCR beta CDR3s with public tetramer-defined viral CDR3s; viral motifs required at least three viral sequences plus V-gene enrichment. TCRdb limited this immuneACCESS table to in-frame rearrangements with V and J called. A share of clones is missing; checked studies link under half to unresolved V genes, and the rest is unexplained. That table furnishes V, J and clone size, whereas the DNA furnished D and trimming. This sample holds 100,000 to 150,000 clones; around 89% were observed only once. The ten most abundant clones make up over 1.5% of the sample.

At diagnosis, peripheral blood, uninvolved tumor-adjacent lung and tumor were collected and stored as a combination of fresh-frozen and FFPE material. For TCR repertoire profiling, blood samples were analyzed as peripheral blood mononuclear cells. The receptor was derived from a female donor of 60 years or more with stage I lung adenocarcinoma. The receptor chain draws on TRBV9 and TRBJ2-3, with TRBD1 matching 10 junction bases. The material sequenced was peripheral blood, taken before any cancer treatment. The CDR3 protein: CASSYGTGGTDTQYF. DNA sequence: TGTGCCAGCAGCTACGGGACAGGGGGCACAGATACGCAGTATTTT.